This T cell receptor beta chain stems from a study of blood T cell repertoires in COVID-19. Looking at the study overall: PBMCs, B-cell-depleted T cells, or T cells were the source of the cDNA or gDNA that made up the material.

Per the authors' pipeline: How many nucleated cells were present was estimated from reference gene primer amplification. Produced via immunoSEQ multiplex PCR; TCRdb's table is partial and in-frame only. V, J and clone size are taken as reported in that table, and D and trimming were inferred from the DNA itself. Of about 180,000 clones listed, about 90% are singletons. This CDR3 is built from 14 residues. Germline V gene lookup returns CDR1 SGHTA and CDR2 FQGNSA. Trimming took 3 bases from V and 2 from J; bases not matched to a gene: 4. The sequence was collected from a man between 65 and 85 years old with active or convalescent COVID-19. The sequencing sample was made of peripheral blood. V usage is TRBV7-2 and J usage is TRBJ2-7, with 7 bases identical to TRBD1. The CDR3 reads CASSLTGFPYEQYF. In DNA, the CDR3 is TGTGCCAGCAGCTTGACAGGGTTCCCCTACGAGCAGTACTTC.